The rows below give T cell receptor beta chains drawn from one sample of a study of memory CD4+ T cells and cytomegalovirus serostatus. The data were produced by immunoSEQ multiplex PCR, yet TCRdb's version contains in-frame clones alone and is incomplete. The top ten clones hold around 0.43% of a sample with tens of thousands of clones, roughly 82% of them seen once. The sequenced sample was memory CD4+ T cells from blood. These receptor sequences come from an adult in good health and CMV-seronegative. Each CDR3 is given with its conserved first and last residue. A D gene is named only where the DNA matches it firmly. Part of the rows lack a size; the others show once, few, many or a class for expanded clones.

abundance,j_gene,d_gene,v_gene,CDR3nt,CDR3aa
NA,TRBJ2-7,NA,TRBV30,TGTGCCTGGAGGGGATCGCTTAGGGACGAGCAGTACTTC,CAWRGSLRDEQYF
NA,TRBJ1-2,NA,TRBV28,TGTGCCAGCAGTTCCCGGGCCCTTCGGCTAGATAGCTACACCTTC,CASSSRALRLDSYTF
NA,TRBJ1-6,NA,TRBV5-4,TGTGCCAGCAGCCTGAGGACACAGTCACCCCTCCACTTT,CASSLRTQSPLHF
NA,TRBJ2-2,TRBD2,TRBV6-1,TGTGCCAGCAGCGAAGCGGGGGGGCTCGGCGGGGAGCTGTTTTTT,CASSEAGGLGGELFF
NA,TRBJ2-7,TRBD1,TRBV2,TGTGCCAGCAGTGTATCTGACAGGGGAGTTTGGGAGCAGTACTTC,CASSVSDRGVWEQYF
NA,TRBJ2-1,NA,TRBV7-3,TGTGCCAGCAGCTCCCAGGGGCGGGATGAGCAGTTCTTC,CASSSQGRDEQFF
NA,TRBJ2-1,NA,TRBV5-6,TGTGCCAGCAGCCCAGGCAGCTCCTACAATGAGCAGTTCTTC,CASSPGSSYNEQFF
NA,TRBJ1-6,NA,TRBV28,TGTGCCAGCTCGGCGGGTAATAATTCACCCCTCCACTTT,CASSAGNNSPLHF
NA,TRBJ1-2,NA,TRBV14,TGTGCCAGCAGCCACAGGGACAACTATGGCTACACCTTC,CASSHRDNYGYTF
NA,TRBJ2-7,NA,TRBV2,TGTGCCAGCAGTTACAACTACGAGCAGTACTTC,CASSYNYEQYF
NA,TRBJ1-1,NA,TRBV14,TGTGCCAGCAGGTACAGGGATTGGACTGAAGCTTTCTTT,CASRYRDWTEAFF
NA,TRBJ1-5,NA,TRBV15,TGTGCCACCTGTGCCGGGGCGGGTCAGCCCCAGCATTTT,CATCAGAGQPQHF
NA,TRBJ2-3,TRBD2,TRBV25-1,TGTGCCAGCAGTGAATACGGGGGGGCCGGGACAGATACGCAGTATTTT,CASSEYGGAGTDTQYF
NA,TRBJ1-6,NA,TRBV9,TGTGCCAGCAGCGTAGGACCGACTTCACCCCTCCACTTT,CASSVGPTSPLHF
medium-sized,TRBJ2-5,NA,TRBV29-1,TGCAGCGTTGATTCGCCGAAACCGGGAGAGACCCAGTACTTC,CSVDSPKPGETQYF
NA,TRBJ2-7,TRBD1,TRBV9,TGTGCCAGCAGCGTGTACAGGGGCGAGCAGTACTTC,CASSVYRGEQYF
few,TRBJ1-5,NA,TRBV4-2,TGTGCCAGCAGCCCATCGGCAGACCCTAATCAGCCCCAGCATTTT,CASSPSADPNQPQHF
NA,TRBJ1-3,TRBD1,TRBV7-2,TGTGCCAGCAGCTTAAGGCGGGACAGGGGGCCCGGAAACACCATATATTTT,CASSLRRDRGPGNTIYF
NA,TRBJ2-7,TRBD1,TRBV4-1,TGCGCCAGCAGCCCCGGACAGGGGGTGGAAGAGCAGTACTTC,CASSPGQGVEEQYF
NA,TRBJ1-1,NA,TRBV27,TGTGCCAGCAGTTTATCGGACAGAAGGACCAGAAACACTGAAGCTTTCTTT,CASSLSDRRTRNTEAFF